The TCR beta chain under discussion was sequenced for a study of blood T cell repertoires in COVID-19. About the study: The samples span acute and convalescent COVID-19 from the United States, Italy and Spain. In each case, the material was cDNA or gDNA derived from T cells, B-cell-depleted T cells, or PBMCs.

Germline CDR1 MGHRA, CDR2 YSYEKL. V was pared by 3 bases and J by 4 bases, with 5 bases of the junction left unmatched. CDR3 length: 15 residues. Authors' processing steps: Amplification with reference gene primers provided the estimates of nucleated cell counts. The repertoire was sequenced with immunoSEQ multiplex PCR; TCRdb's copy has only in-frame clones and lacks some. D and trimming were read from the DNA, whereas the V and J calls and clone size are those reported in that table. The repertoire holds around 57,000 clones, with 80% to 90% as singletons. Input material: peripheral blood. The chain employs TRBV4-1 and TRBJ2-7, with TRBD2 matching 11 bases. The receptor comes from a man aged 45-60 years with active COVID-19. CDR3 DNA: TGCGCCAGCAGCCACCTCGGGACTAGCGGTTACGAGCAGTACTTC. Its translation: CASSHLGTSGYEQYF.